Described below is a single T cell receptor beta chain sequence and its context. V was clipped by 6 bases and J by 5 bases; unmatched bases: 7. Germline V lookup: CDR1 MNHEY, CDR2 SMNVEV (reference sequence). The CDR3 has 15 residues. The sample is drawn from a study of blood T cell repertoires in COVID-19. The wider study: Acute and convalescent COVID-19 samples came from the United States, Italy and Spain. The cDNA or gDNA used as material had been derived from T cells, B-cell-depleted T cells, or PBMCs.

Authors' data handling: Reference gene primer amplification gave nucleated cell count estimates. Sequencing was performed with immunoSEQ multiplex PCR; in TCRdb, only in-frame clones are kept and a portion is missing. The DNA gave D and trimming, while V, J and clone size come from that table. This sample has about 84,000 clones, with approximately 80% found just once. The receptor was derived from a man in his 70s with acute or convalescent COVID-19. The specimen sequenced was peripheral blood. V usage is TRBV27 and J usage is TRBJ1-6; 7 positions match TRBD1. In nucleotides, the CDR3 is TGTGCCAGCAGGAGGGGGCTTGCGAATAATTCACCCCTCCACTTT. Its protein product is CASRRGLANNSPLHF.